Each of the 18 T cell receptor beta chains below was sequenced from the same sample in a study of blood T cell repertoires in COVID-19. Profiled with immunoSEQ multiplex PCR; TCRdb holds only in-frame clones, not every one. The table records roughly 320,000 clones, about 88% of them present only once. The sample was peripheral blood. The receptors were sampled from an older man with acute or convalescent COVID-19.

This sequence joins TRBV5-4 and TRBJ2-7; 8 bases line up with TRBD2. CDR1 and CDR2 (germline): SGHNT, YYREEE (reference sequence). The CDR3 runs to 14 residues. J gave up 5 bases and V 4 bases, and 8 bases lay outside the gene matches. CDR3 region: CASSHSGVQNEQYF. CDR3 DNA: TGTGCCAGCAGCCATAGCGGGGTGCAGAACGAGCAGTACTTC.

This chain links TRBV6-1 with TRBJ2-2; the D gene is possibly TRBD1 (6 bases). Germline assignment: CDR1 MNHNS and CDR2 SASEGT. Between the trimmed V and J ends, which lost 6 bases and 4 bases, there was a span of 15 bases. The length of the CDR3 is 15 residues. The CDR3 region has the DNA TGTGCCAGCAGGTACCTACAGGGAACCACCGGGGAGCTGTTTTTT. This sequence encodes CASRYLQGTTGELFF.

The chain is built from TRBV6-5 and TRBJ2-3; 15 bases fit TRBD2. From germline, CDR1 is MNHEY and CDR2 SVGAGI. This CDR3 has 14 residues. The V gene end was trimmed by 2 bases and the J gene end by 11 bases; junction bases not matched to a gene: 2. Written as DNA, the CDR3 is TGTGCCAGCAGTTACGGGACTAGCGGGGGGCAGCAGTATTTT. The encoded protein is CASSYGTSGGQQYF.

The genes are TRBV18 and TRBJ2-1; 12 nucleotides line up with TRBD2. With V trimmed by 2 bases and J by 4 bases, 6 bases remained unmatched. The CDR3 loop spans 17 amino acids. In germline, CDR1 is KGHSH, CDR2 LQKENI. CDR3 DNA sequence: TGTGCCAGCTCACCATTTACTAGCGGGAGGTCATACAATGAGCAGTTCTTC. Protein product: CASSPFTSGRSYNEQFF.

The V gene is TRBV19, the J gene TRBJ1-5; the match to TRBD1 covers 8 bases. The CDR3 extends over 14 amino acids. J was trimmed by 5 bases and V by 6 bases; bases with no gene match: 6. Germline V gene sequence: CDR1 LNHDA, CDR2 SQIVND (reference sequence). DNA of the CDR3: TGTGCCAGTAGCGGGACAGGCGGCGATCAGCCCCAGCATTTT. Translation gives CASSGTGGDQPQHF. The variable domain in full, completed from reference TRBV19 and TRBJ1-5, reads DGGITQSPKYLFRKEGQNVTLSCEQNLNHDAMYWYRQDPGQGLRLIYYSQIVNDFQKGDIAEGYSVSREKKESFPLTVTSAQKNPTAFYLCASSGTGGDQPQHFGDGTRLSIL.

The chain uses TRBV19 and TRBJ1-3; D is unclear. V was pared by 1 base and J by 0 bases, with 7 bases between. The CDR3 is 15 amino acids. The V gene's germline CDR1 is LNHDA and CDR2 SQIVND (reference sequence). As DNA, the CDR3 is TGTGCCAGTAGTATAGGCGGGAGCTCTGGAAACACCATATATTTT. This gives the protein CASSIGGSSGNTIYF.

The chain joins TRBV4-3 to TRBJ2-7; 7 bases map to TRBD1. Per germline, CDR1 LGHNA and CDR2 YSLEER. CDR3 length: 16 residues. Trimming at V came to 1 base and at J to 2 bases, leaving 8 bases not matched to a gene. The CDR3 is CASSQGQRDSPYEQYF. Written as DNA, the CDR3 is TGCGCCAGCAGCCAAGGACAACGGGACAGTCCCTACGAGCAGTACTTC.

The chain links TRBV7-2 to TRBJ2-7, with D tentatively TRBD2 (7 bases). The CDR3 extends over 14 amino acids. Germline V lookup: CDR1 SGHTA, CDR2 FQGNSA. V gave up 5 bases and J gave up 0 bases, with 11 bases separating them. CDR3 amino acids: CASSPGGASYEQYF. The CDR3 DNA follows: TGTGCCAGCAGCCCGGGGGGCGCCTCCTACGAGCAGTACTTC.

The chain combines TRBV4-3 with TRBJ2-3; D may be TRBD2 (5 bases). The CDR3 sequence is 19 residues long. Trimming stripped 0 bases from V and 0 bases from J, with 19 bases between. CDR1 and CDR2 (germline): LGHNA, YSLEER. In DNA, the CDR3 is TGCGCCAGCAGCCAAGACCTAGCCAGGTCGGCAGTCAGCACAGATACGCAGTATTTT. Translating it yields CASSQDLARSAVSTDTQYF.

Here the CDR3 DNA reads TGTGCCAGCAGCTTGGTGGGTAGCTACTATGGCTACACCTTC. This codes for CASSLVGSYYGYTF. V gene TRBV5-6 combines with J gene TRBJ1-2, with D hard to call. The CDR3 totals 14 residues. Trimming stripped 0 bases from V and 3 bases from J, with 9 bases between. CDR1 is SGHDT and CDR2 is YYEEEE in the germline V gene.

The chain carries TRBV15 and TRBJ1-4; tentative D call: TRBD1 (5 bases). V lost 0 bases and J 7 bases, leaving 21 bases between the germline ends. The CDR3 loop spans 18 amino acids. Germline CDR1 is LNHNV and CDR2 is YYDKDF (reference sequence). This chain's CDR3 is CATSRDSTAGWGGEKLFF. The CDR3 DNA reads as TGTGCCACCAGCAGAGATTCCACAGCAGGGTGGGGTGGTGAAAAACTGTTTTTT.

The genes are TRBV7-2 and TRBJ2-7, with 9 bases matching TRBD1. V was clipped by 0 bases and J by 2 bases; unmatched bases: 11. Germline values: CDR1 SGHTA, CDR2 FQGNSA. The length of the CDR3 is 18 residues. The CDR3 is CASSLARSSGTGTYEQYF. CDR3 in DNA: TGTGCCAGCAGCTTAGCCCGTTCATCCGGGACAGGGACCTACGAGCAGTACTTC.

This clone occurred once. The chain links TRBV11-3 to TRBJ2-1, with TRBD2 identical over 9 bases. The CDR3 runs 16 residues. In germline, CDR1 is SGHNT, CDR2 YENEEA. With 1 base clipped from V and 7 bases from J, the junction kept 8 bases outside the gene matches. CDR3 nucleotide sequence: TGTGCCAGCAGCTTAGCTAGCGGGGCTACTTCGAATGAGCAGTTCTTC. This sequence encodes CASSLASGATSNEQFF.

The rearrangement joins TRBV4-2 to TRBJ1-3, with D unresolved. V was shortened by 1 base and J by 0 bases, with 10 bases between the two germline ends. CDR3 size: 16 residues. Germline assignment: CDR1 LGHNA and CDR2 YNFKEQ. The CDR3 reads CASSQVLSDSGNTIYF. The CDR3 DNA reads TGTGCCAGCAGCCAAGTTCTCAGCGACTCTGGAAACACCATATATTTT.

The genes are TRBV18 and TRBJ1-5; the D gene is possibly TRBD1 (6 bases). With 4 bases removed from V and 2 bases from J, the gap between germline ends came to 15 bases. This CDR3 is built from 16 residues. Germline V gives CDR1 KGHSH, CDR2 LQKENI. DNA for the CDR3: TGTGCCAGCTCACTATCCGGGACAAGCCGCAATCAGCCCCAGCATTTT. Amino acid sequence: CASSLSGTSRNQPQHF.

This clone was seen a few times. The chain is built from TRBV12-3 or TRBV12-4 and TRBJ1-6; D gene uncertain. Trimming shortened V by 5 bases and J by 8 bases, and 10 bases separated the two germline ends. This CDR3 contains 13 residues. The CDR3, as DNA: TGTGCCAGCAGTCAGTTAAACGATTCACCCCTCCACTTT. Translation gives CASSQLNDSPLHF.

On this clone itself: In the same sample, other DNA sequences code for this CDR3. The chain links TRBV5-5 to TRBJ2-5; D may be TRBD2 (5 bases). Trimming removed 3 bases from V and 4 bases from J, with 10 bases in between. Per germline, CDR1 SGHKS and CDR2 YYEKEE (reference sequence). CDR3 length: 13 amino acids. CDR3 nucleotides: TGTGCCAGCAGCTCGACGGGGAGAGAGACCCAGTACTTC. Its protein is CASSSTGRETQYF.

The chain couples TRBV5-1 to TRBJ2-7; 8 nucleotides line up with TRBD1. V was clipped by 0 bases and J by 5 bases; unmatched bases: 4. CDR1 is SGHRS and CDR2 is YFSETQ in the germline V gene. CDR3 size: 14 residues. The DNA for the CDR3 is TGCGCCAGCAGCTTGGCAGGGGGCAGGGACGAGCAGTACTTC. This codes for CASSLAGGRDEQYF.